This is a list of T cell receptor beta chains from one sample in a study. TCRdb itself ran the RT-PCR reads through MiXCR, one entry per CDR3 protein. This sample yields about 700,000 distinct CDR3 sequences, of which 13% to 15% are seen a single time; about 3.9% belongs to the top ten. The sample taken for sequencing was memory CD4+ T cells from blood. The receptors were sampled from a female donor in good health, serving as a healthy control. The conserved cysteine and the conserved F or W are not part of the CDR3 here. A D gene is named only where the DNA matches it firmly.

CDR3 protein | V gene | D gene | CDR3 length | J gene
ASSLMGLAASNEQF | TRBV7-3 | TRBD2 | 14 | TRBJ2-1
ASSPKAGNSGANVLT | TRBV18 | . | 15 | TRBJ2-6
ASSPTGYGNTIY | TRBV12-3/TRBV12-4 | . | 12 | TRBJ1-3
AISDWEEGGYT | TRBV10-3 | . | 11 | TRBJ1-2
ASSRALTSGVDEQY | TRBV18 | TRBD2 | 14 | TRBJ2-7
ASSKDTVPKYSPLH | TRBV5-1 | . | 14 | TRBJ1-6
ASSKTGQGGTEAF | TRBV9 | TRBD1 | 13 | TRBJ1-1
ASSSIGGYEETQY | TRBV5-6 | TRBD1 | 13 | TRBJ2-5
ASRDDSYGYT | TRBV2 | . | 10 | TRBJ1-2
ASSASKAGVSTDTQY | TRBV25-1 | TRBD2 | 15 | TRBJ2-3
ASSLEVWGGYT | TRBV11-2 | . | 11 | TRBJ1-2
ASRLDRGTSETQY | TRBV2 | TRBD1 | 13 | TRBJ2-5
ASVLGFTYNEQF | TRBV12-3/TRBV12-4 | . | 12 | TRBJ2-1